This T cell receptor beta chain was retrieved from a study of blood T cell repertoires in COVID-19. Overall study: The cDNA or gDNA used as material had been derived from T cells, B-cell-depleted T cells, or PBMCs.

Details on this clone: This CDR3 is also generated by other DNA sequences in the sample.

This CDR3 region has 15 residues. Germline CDR1 SGHRS, CDR2 YFSETQ. Trimming cost V 0 bases and J 0 bases; bases outside gene matches: 2. Only in-frame clones appear in the TCRdb table, and some are missing; sequencing was by immunoSEQ multiplex PCR. The sample comprises 250,000 to 400,000 clones, 90% of which are singletons, and 2.5% to 3% rests with the top ten. The specimen was peripheral blood. The chain is built from TRBV5-1 and TRBJ1-1; TRBD1 agrees at 7 bases. This TCR derives from a woman under 40 with COVID-19, enrolled during active disease. For the CDR3, the DNA is TGCGCCAGCAGCTTGGGGACAGGCCTGAACACTGAAGCTTTCTTT. Translating it yields CASSLGTGLNTEAFF. Drawing the rest from reference TRBV5-1 and TRBJ1-1, the complete variable domain is KAGVTQTPRYLIKTRGQQVTLSCSPISGHRSVSWYQQTPGQGLQFLFEYFSETQRNKGNFPGRFSGRQFSNSRSEMNVSTLELGDSALYLCASSLGTGLNTEAFFGQGTRLTVV.